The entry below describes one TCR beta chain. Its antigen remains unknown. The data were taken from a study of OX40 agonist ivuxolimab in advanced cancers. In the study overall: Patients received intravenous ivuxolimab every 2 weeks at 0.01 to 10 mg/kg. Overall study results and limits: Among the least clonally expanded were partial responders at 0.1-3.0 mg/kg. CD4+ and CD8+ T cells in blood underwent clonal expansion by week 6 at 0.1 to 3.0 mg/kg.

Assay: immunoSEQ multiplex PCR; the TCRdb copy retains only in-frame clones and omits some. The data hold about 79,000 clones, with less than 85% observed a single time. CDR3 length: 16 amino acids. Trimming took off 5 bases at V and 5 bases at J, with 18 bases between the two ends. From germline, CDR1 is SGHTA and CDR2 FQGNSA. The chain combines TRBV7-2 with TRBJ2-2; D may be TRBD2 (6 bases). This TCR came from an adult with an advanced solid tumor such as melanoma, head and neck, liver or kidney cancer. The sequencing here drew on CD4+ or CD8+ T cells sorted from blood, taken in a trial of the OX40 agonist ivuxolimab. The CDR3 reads CASSPPGGEGTGELFF. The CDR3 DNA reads TGTGCCAGCAGCCCGCCCGGGGGTGAGGGTACCGGGGAGCTGTTTTTT.